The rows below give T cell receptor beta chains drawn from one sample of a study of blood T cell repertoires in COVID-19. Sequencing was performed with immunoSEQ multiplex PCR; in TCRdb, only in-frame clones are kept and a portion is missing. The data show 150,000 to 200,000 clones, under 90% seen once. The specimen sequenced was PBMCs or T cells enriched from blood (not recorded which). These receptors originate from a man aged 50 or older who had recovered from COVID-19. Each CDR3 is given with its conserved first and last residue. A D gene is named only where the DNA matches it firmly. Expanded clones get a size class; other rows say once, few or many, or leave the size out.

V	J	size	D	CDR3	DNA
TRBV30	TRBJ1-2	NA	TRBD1	CAWNGQGVKGGYTF	TGTGCCTGGAATGGACAGGGTGTGAAGGGTGGCTACACCTTC
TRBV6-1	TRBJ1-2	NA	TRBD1	CASSERRGQESYYGYTF	TGTGCCAGCAGTGAACGGCGGGGACAGGAGTCATACTATGGCTACACCTTC
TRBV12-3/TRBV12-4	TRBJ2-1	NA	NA	CASSWTVNEQFF	TGTGCCAGCAGTTGGACTGTGAACGAGCAGTTCTTC
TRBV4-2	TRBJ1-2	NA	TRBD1	CASSRGPDGYTF	TGTGCCAGCAGCAGGGGGCCGGATGGCTACACCTTC
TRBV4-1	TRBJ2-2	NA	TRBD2	CASSQVPSGGAGELFF	TGCGCCAGCAGCCAAGTGCCTAGCGGGGGGGCCGGGGAGCTGTTTTTT
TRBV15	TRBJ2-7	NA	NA	CATSRDLRDDSSYEQYF	TGTGCCACCAGCAGAGATCTTCGAGACGACAGCTCCTACGAGCAGTACTTC
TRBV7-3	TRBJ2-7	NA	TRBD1	CASSRVPGQEQYF	TGTGCCAGCAGCCGAGTCCCGGGACAGGAGCAGTACTTC
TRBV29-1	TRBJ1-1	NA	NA	CSATRSTEAFF	TGCAGCGCTACAAGAAGCACTGAAGCTTTCTTT
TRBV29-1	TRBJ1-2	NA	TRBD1	CSVVKGEWTGSGNYGYTF	TGCAGCGTTGTAAAGGGAGAATGGACAGGGTCGGGTAACTATGGCTACACCTTC
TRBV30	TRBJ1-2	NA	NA	CAWSVSVGGYGYTF	TGTGCCTGGAGTGTAAGCGTCGGGGGTTATGGCTACACCTTC
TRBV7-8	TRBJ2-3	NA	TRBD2	CASSLSGGRSDTQYF	TGTGCCAGCAGTCTCAGCGGGGGGCGGTCAGATACGCAGTATTTT
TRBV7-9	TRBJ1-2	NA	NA	CASSADRRGYTF	TGTGCCAGCAGCGCAGACAGGAGGGGCTACACCTTC
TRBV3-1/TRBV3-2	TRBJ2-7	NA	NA	CASSPGFYEQYF	TGTGCCAGCAGCCCGGGGTTTTACGAGCAGTACTTC
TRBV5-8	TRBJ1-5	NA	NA	CASSLSIYSNQPQHF	TGTGCCAGCAGCTTGTCCATCTATAGCAATCAGCCCCAGCATTTT
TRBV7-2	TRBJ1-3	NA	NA	CASSSMNGNTIYF	TGTGCCAGCAGCAGCATGAACGGAAACACCATATATTTT
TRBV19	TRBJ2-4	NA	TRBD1	CASSISGTAKNIQYF	TGTGCCAGTAGTATATCAGGGACAGCTAAAAACATTCAGTACTTC
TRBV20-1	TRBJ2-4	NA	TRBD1	CSASPPRRGLRGNIQYF	TGCAGTGCTAGTCCCCCGCGCAGGGGGCTAAGGGGGAACATTCAGTACTTC
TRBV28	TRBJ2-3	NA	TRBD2	CASTTWVRLAGGSGTQYF	TGTGCCAGCACGACGTGGGTGAGACTAGCGGGGGGGAGTGGTACGCAGTATTTT
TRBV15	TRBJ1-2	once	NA	CATSREEMEGYTF	TGTGCCACCAGCAGAGAGGAGATGGAGGGCTACACCTTC
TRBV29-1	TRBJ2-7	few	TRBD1	CSVRDRGTYEQYF	TGCAGCGTCCGGGACAGGGGTACCTACGAGCAGTACTTC
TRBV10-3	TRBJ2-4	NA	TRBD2	CAISESRGGNGKNIQYF	TGTGCCATCAGTGAGTCACGCGGGGGAAACGGCAAAAACATTCAGTACTTC
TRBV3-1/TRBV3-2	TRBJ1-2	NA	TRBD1	CASSQGSARGMHGYTF	TGTGCCAGCAGCCAAGGGTCGGCCAGGGGGATGCATGGCTACACCTTC
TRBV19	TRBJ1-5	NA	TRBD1	CASSRGTVDQPQHF	TGTGCCAGTAGTAGAGGGACAGTGGATCAGCCCCAGCATTTT
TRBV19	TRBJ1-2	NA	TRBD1	CASSITPGQSNYGYTF	TGTGCCAGTAGTATTACACCGGGACAGTCTAACTATGGCTACACCTTC
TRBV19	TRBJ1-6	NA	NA	CASSPSRGRARDSPLHF	TGTGCCAGTAGTCCCTCCAGGGGCCGAGCTCGTGATTCACCCCTCCACTTT
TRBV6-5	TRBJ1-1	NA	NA	CASSYDVSPRRTEAFF	TGTGCCAGCAGTTACGATGTGTCCCCCCGGCGGACTGAAGCTTTCTTT
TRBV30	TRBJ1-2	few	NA	CASYDRKDGYTF	TGTGCCTCCTATGACAGGAAAGATGGCTACACCTTC
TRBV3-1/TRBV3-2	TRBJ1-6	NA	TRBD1	CASSLRTGSNSPLHF	TGTGCCAGCAGCCTGCGGACAGGAAGTAATTCACCCCTCCACTTT
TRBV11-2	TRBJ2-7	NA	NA	CASSLGEEPYEQYF	TGTGCCAGCAGCTTAGGGGAGGAACCCTACGAGCAGTACTTC
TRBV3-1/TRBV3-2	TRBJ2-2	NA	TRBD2	CASSDLAGGGTGELFF	TGTGCCAGCAGCGACCTAGCGGGGGGTGGCACCGGGGAGCTGTTTTTT
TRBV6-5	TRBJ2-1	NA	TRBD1	CASRAGTGGYNEQFF	TGTGCCAGCAGGGCCGGGACAGGGGGCTACAATGAGCAGTTCTTC
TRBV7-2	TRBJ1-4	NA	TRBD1	CASSLGVTGVRKLFF	TGTGCCAGCAGCCTAGGGGTGACAGGGGTTCGGAAACTGTTTTTT
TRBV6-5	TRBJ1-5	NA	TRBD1	CASSYSGQKGQPQHF	TGTGCCAGCAGTTACTCGGGACAGAAGGGCCAGCCCCAGCATTTT
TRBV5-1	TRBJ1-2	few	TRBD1	CASSSSQPGQTSYGYTF	TGCGCCAGCAGCTCTTCCCAACCGGGACAGACTTCCTATGGCTACACCTTC
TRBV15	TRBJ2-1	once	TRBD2	CATSRSRAGGRNEQFF	TGTGCCACCAGCAGGAGTAGGGCGGGGGGTAGAAATGAGCAGTTCTTC
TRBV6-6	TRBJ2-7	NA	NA	CAGSQGPSLYEQYF	TGTGCCGGGTCACAGGGTCCCTCTCTCTACGAGCAGTACTTC
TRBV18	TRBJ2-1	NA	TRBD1	CASSPGGTAPRSYNEQFF	TGTGCCAGCTCACCTGGTGGGACAGCACCTCGCTCCTACAATGAGCAGTTCTTC
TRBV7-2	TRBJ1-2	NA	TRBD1	CASSLETGYGYTF	TGTGCCAGCAGCTTAGAGACAGGGTATGGCTACACCTTC
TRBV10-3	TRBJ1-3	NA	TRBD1	CAILGHPGQEGNTIYF	TGTGCCATCTTGGGGCATCCGGGACAGGAGGGAAACACCATATATTTT
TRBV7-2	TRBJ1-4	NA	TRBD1	CASSLEARGSEKLFF	TGTGCCAGCAGCTTAGAAGCCAGGGGGTCTGAAAAACTGTTTTTT
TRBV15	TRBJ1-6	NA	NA	CATSRAQDRGVVALHF	TGTGCCACCAGCAGAGCCCAGGACCGGGGAGTTGTGGCCCTCCACTTT
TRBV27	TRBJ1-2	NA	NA	CASSFSGGHGYTF	TGTGCCAGCAGTTTCTCAGGAGGGCACGGCTACACCTTC
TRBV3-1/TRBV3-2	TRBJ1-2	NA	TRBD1	CASSQPHRGNYGYTF	TGTGCCAGCAGCCAACCGCACAGGGGGAACTATGGCTACACCTTC
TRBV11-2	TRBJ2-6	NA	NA	CASSRSYGANVLTF	TGTGCCAGCAGCCGGTCCTATGGGGCCAACGTCCTGACTTTC
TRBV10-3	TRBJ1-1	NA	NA	CAISESKSGTEAFF	TGTGCCATCAGTGAGTCGAAATCCGGCACTGAAGCTTTCTTT
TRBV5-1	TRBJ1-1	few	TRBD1	CASSLDRGRTEAFF	TGCGCCAGCAGCTTGGACAGGGGTCGGACTGAAGCTTTCTTT
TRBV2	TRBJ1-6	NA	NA	CASSQVQVRDSPLHF	TGTGCCAGCAGTCAGGTTCAAGTGAGGGATTCACCCCTCCACTTT
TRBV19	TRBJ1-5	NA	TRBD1	CASSPRTGAVQPQHF	TGTGCCAGTAGTCCCCGGACAGGGGCGGTCCAGCCCCAGCATTTT
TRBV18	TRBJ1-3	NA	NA	CASSPPGWGTGNTIYF	TGTGCCAGCTCACCACCTGGATGGGGCACTGGAAACACCATATATTTT
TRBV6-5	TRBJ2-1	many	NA	CASSPRNNEQFF	TGTGCCAGCAGTCCCAGAAACAATGAGCAGTTCTTC
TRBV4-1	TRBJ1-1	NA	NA	CASSQPTRGASFPAFF	TGCGCCAGCAGCCAACCGACTCGCGGGGCTAGTTTTCCAGCTTTCTTT
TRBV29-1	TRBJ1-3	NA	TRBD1	CSVRTGASSGNTIYF	TGCAGCGTGCGAACAGGGGCGAGCTCTGGAAACACCATATATTTT
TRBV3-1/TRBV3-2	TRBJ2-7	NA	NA	CASSRGTTSYEQYF	TGTGCCAGCAGCCGGGGGACAACTTCCTACGAGCAGTACTTC
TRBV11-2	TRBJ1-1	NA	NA	CASSLQRDTEAFF	TGTGCCAGCAGCCTCCAGCGGGACACTGAAGCTTTCTTT
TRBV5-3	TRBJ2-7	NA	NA	CARSLVSGAYEQYF	TGTGCCAGAAGCTTGGTGTCAGGGGCCTACGAGCAGTACTTC
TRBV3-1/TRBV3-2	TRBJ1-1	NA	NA	CASSQERVSNTEAFF	TGTGCCAGCAGCCAAGAACGGGTTTCGAACACTGAAGCTTTCTTT
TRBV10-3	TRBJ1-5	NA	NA	CAISESWGQQPQHF	TGTGCCATCAGTGAGTCGTGGGGGCAGCAGCCCCAGCATTTT
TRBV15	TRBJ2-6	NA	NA	CATSRDPEGIHSGANVLTF	TGTGCCACCAGCAGAGATCCTGAGGGAATCCACTCTGGGGCCAACGTCCTGACTTTC
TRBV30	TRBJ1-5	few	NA	CAWSTLAGQPQHF	TGTGCCTGGAGTACCCTAGCAGGACAGCCCCAGCATTTT